This T cell receptor beta chain was captured by sequencing in a study of neurological immune-mediated disorders. Overall study: Multiple sclerosis patients numbered approximately 35, of whom roughly 31 were relapsing-remitting and 3 secondary progressive.

The authors produced cDNA by 5'RACE using 10-nucleotide random UMIs. TCRdb ran MiXCR on the 5' RACE reads and lists one entry per CDR3 protein. The sample has about 66,000 distinct CDR3 sequences, nearly 3.5% seen once. CDR3 size: 14 residues. Trimming took 4 bases from V and 6 from J, leaving 15 bases between them. Looked up from germline, CDR1 is SGDLS and CDR2 is YYNGEE. Many counts were recorded for this clonotype. Material for sequencing was PBMCs. The sequence came from a man aged 40-50 years with multiple sclerosis. The chain couples TRBV9 to TRBJ2-3; D is tentatively TRBD1 or TRBD2 (5 bases each). The CDR3 nucleotides read TGTGCCAGCAGCCTATCCGGGGCCGGGGATACGCAGTATTTT. Protein product: CASSLSGAGDTQYF.